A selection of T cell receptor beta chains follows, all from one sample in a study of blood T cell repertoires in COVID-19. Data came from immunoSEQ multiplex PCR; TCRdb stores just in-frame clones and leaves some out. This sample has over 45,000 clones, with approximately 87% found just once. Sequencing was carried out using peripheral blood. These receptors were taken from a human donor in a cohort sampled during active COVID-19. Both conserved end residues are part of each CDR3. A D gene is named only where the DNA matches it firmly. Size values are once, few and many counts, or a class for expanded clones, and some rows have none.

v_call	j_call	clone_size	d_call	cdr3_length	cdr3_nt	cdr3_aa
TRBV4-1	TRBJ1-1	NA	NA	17	TGCGCCAGCAGCCAAGATTTGACAGCGACAGGTAACACTGAAGCTTTCTTT	CASSQDLTATGNTEAFF
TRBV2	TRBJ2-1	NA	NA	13	TGTGCCAGCAACCCGGTCCTTCCGGATGAGCAGTTCTTC	CASNPVLPDEQFF
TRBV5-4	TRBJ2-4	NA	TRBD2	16	TGTGCCAGCAGCCACCGGGGGGGCGCTTCTACCAACATTCAGTACTTC	CASSHRGGASTNIQYF
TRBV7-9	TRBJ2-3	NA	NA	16	TGTGCCAGCAGCTTAGGTTTCGGTTCGAGCACAGATACGCAGTATTTT	CASSLGFGSSTDTQYF
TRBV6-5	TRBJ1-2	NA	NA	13	TGTGCCAGCAGTCCCACAGGGATCTATGGCTACACCTTC	CASSPTGIYGYTF
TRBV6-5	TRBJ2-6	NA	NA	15	TGTGCCAGCAGTTACTCGAGCTCTGGGGCCAACGTCCTGACTTTC	CASSYSSSGANVLTF
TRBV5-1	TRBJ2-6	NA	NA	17	TGCGCCAGCAGCTTGGCGCAGGTAAGCTCTGGGGCCAACGTCCTGACTTTC	CASSLAQVSSGANVLTF
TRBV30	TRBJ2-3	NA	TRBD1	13	TGTGCCTGGCGACAGGGGCCCACAGATACGCAGTATTTT	CAWRQGPTDTQYF
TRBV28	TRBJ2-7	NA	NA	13	TGTGCCAGCAGTTTACTACAGCGGTACGAGCAGTACTTC	CASSLLQRYEQYF
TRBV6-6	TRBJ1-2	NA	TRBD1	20	TGTGCCAGCAGCCCCGGGGGTGGAGGGGGCTACGTGGGGTACCTCTATGGCTACACCTTC	CASSPGGGGGYVGYLYGYTF
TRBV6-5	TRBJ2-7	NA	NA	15	TGTGCCAGCAGCGAGGTGGGGGGGGCCTTATACGAGCAGTACTTC	CASSEVGGALYEQYF
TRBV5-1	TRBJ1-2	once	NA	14	TGCGCCAGCAGCTTGGGAGAGAATAACTATGGCTACACCTTC	CASSLGENNYGYTF
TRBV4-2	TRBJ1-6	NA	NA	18	TGTGCCAGCAGCGGTCAGGGAAGGTCTAGCTCCTATAATTCACCCCTCCACTTT	CASSGQGRSSSYNSPLHF
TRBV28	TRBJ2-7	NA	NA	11	TGTGCCATCCATAGCTCCTACGAGCAGTACTTC	CAIHSSYEQYF
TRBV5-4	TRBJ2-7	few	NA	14	TGTGCCAGCAGCTTGGATGGGGCGAGAGGCGAGCAGTACTTC	CASSLDGARGEQYF
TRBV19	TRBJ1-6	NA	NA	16	TGTGCCAGTAGTACAGGACAGATTCTCTATAATTCACCCCTCCACTTT	CASSTGQILYNSPLHF
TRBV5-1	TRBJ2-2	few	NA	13	TGCGCCAGCAGCGAAGTTTCGAGCGGGGAGCTGTTTTTT	CASSEVSSGELFF
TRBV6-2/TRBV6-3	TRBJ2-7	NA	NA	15	TGTGCCAGCAGTTACCCTTTTGAATCTCACAACGAGCAGTACTTC	CASSYPFESHNEQYF
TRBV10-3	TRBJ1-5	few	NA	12	TGTGCCGCGGGTAGAGCTAATCAGCCCCAGCATTTT	CAAGRANQPQHF
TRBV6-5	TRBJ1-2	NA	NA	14	TGTGCCAGCGGACGGGACTCCTCTAACTATGGCTACACCTTC	CASGRDSSNYGYTF
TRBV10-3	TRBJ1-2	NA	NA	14	TGTGCCATCAGTGAGCTCTTAACCGGTTATGGCTACACCTTC	CAISELLTGYGYTF
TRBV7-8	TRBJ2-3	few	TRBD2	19	TGTGCCAGCAGCTTAGGGTCACTAGCGGGGGGGACGATCACAGATACGCAGTATTTT	CASSLGSLAGGTITDTQYF
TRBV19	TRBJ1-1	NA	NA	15	TGTGCCAGCCCCATCGGTCAGGGGACGAACACTGAAGCTTTCTTT	CASPIGQGTNTEAFF
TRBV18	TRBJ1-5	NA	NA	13	TGTGCCAGCTCCACAGGATTCGGGCAGCCCCAGCATTTT	CASSTGFGQPQHF
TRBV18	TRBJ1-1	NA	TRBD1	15	TGTGCCAGCTCACCAGAGACAGGGATGAACACTGAAGCTTTCTTT	CASSPETGMNTEAFF
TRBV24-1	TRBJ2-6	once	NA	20	TGTGCCACCAGTGACCCCCGTATTGACAGCCCTAGCTCTGGGGCCAACGTCCTGACTTTC	CATSDPRIDSPSSGANVLTF